These T cell receptor beta chains were read from a single sample in a study of T cell responses to AZD1222 COVID-19 vaccine. TCRdb's copy holds only in-frame clones and misses some; the assay was immunoSEQ multiplex PCR. Of around 130,000 clones in the sample, around 94% are singletons; the top ten hold roughly 7.2%. The specimen comprised peripheral blood, sampled on day 0 of AZD1222 vaccination. The receptors shown here come from an adult in good health. Both conserved end residues are part of each CDR3.

V	CDR3
TRBV3-1/TRBV3-2	CASSLQGMGNTIYF
TRBV3-1/TRBV3-2	CASSQRGGANEQFF
TRBV11-3	CASSLGSDSVEAFF
TRBV7-2	CASSLAEVGSSEAFF
TRBV7-2	CASSPRTGANTGELFF
TRBV4-1	CASSQVLAVRHEQYF
TRBV4-2	CASSQQDRGGNQPQHF
TRBV5-6	CASSYGTSGTNEQFF
TRBV7-9	CASSSQGGNTEAFF
TRBV4-1	CASSPQLTSGTPRETQYF
TRBV30	CAWEGLTAQYF
TRBV29-1	CSVEGLALDTQYF
TRBV7-3	CASSRDRGETQYF
TRBV15	CATSRVRGGTDTQYF
TRBV2	CASSDIGFGYEQYF
TRBV2	CASSERRVGAEAFF
TRBV6-2/TRBV6-3	CASSQAGHYEQYF
TRBV28	CASRQGPANEKLFF
TRBV28	CASRVDRDEEQFF
TRBV7-2	CASSLALRETQYF
TRBV5-1	CASSLAPDTSSYEQYF
TRBV28	CASSLRSPGNTIYF
TRBV28	CASSSTQGRGVTEAFF
TRBV19	CASSIAPRTGGDGYTF
TRBV30	CAWSPGGHTNYGYTF
TRBV18	CASSPRTGTGVYGYTF
TRBV28	CASSPDNFYGSQPQHF
TRBV11-2	CASLRQGGVSGANVLTF
TRBV18	CASSPTGLPTNEKLFF
TRBV6-4	CASSDTQREGLDEQYF
TRBV7-9	CASSPLRGQGSSTDTQYF
TRBV7-9	CASSFSNLYGYTF
TRBV29-1	CSVERDRGYNEQFF
TRBV3-1/TRBV3-2	CASSHSAGGETQYF
TRBV28	CASIYSGPNYGYTF
TRBV1	CTSSLPLAGGIDTQYF
TRBV6-5	CASSRTRGTGELFF
TRBV2	CASRGRANTGELFF
TRBV30	CAWSTTRDTEAFF
TRBV24-1	CATSLKGTSGREDTQYF
TRBV6-5	CASSYSLTANQPQHF
TRBV4-1	CASSQEPGQGTYEQYF
TRBV12-3/TRBV12-4	CASSSQGYGYTF
TRBV2	CASNPSPQGLGEQFF
TRBV9	CASSPRALTGGLTEAFF
TRBV2	CASSEMGGGVAGVETQYF